The clone carrying this T cell receptor beta chain has a handful of counts. Its antigen is unknown. This specimen comes from a study of identical twins. The study's findings and limits: In cord blood, abundant beta clonotypes had fewer insertions; memory showed no trend. Sharing of beta out-of-frame sequences by twins showed a weaker excess.

TCRdb independently ran MiXCR on the 5' RACE reads; one entry per CDR3 protein. Found here are about 530,000 distinct CDR3 sequences, about 20% of them singletons; the top ten hold roughly 0.5%. No donor was unhealthy or non-Caucasian. This CDR3 has 14 residues. From germline, CDR1 is LGHDT and CDR2 YNNKEL (reference sequence). V was clipped by 3 bases and J by 8 bases; unmatched bases: 9. The sample was also linked to a second study, of yellow fever vaccine responses in identical twins. That report notes: Twins' T cell vaccine responses reportedly looked partly convergent, partly personalized.

The TCR originated in a woman between 18 and 30 years old in good health. The source material was CD4+ T cells sorted from blood. This chain links TRBV3-1 with TRBJ1-2, with 7 bases fitting TRBD1. Written as DNA, the CDR3 is TGTGCCAGCAGCCACTCAACAGGGGATGGCGGCTACACCTTC. This codes for CASSHSTGDGGYTF.